One and the same sample provided the 22 T cell receptor beta chains below, sequenced in a study of blood T cell repertoires in COVID-19. Produced via immunoSEQ multiplex PCR; TCRdb's table is partial and in-frame only. In the table there are hundreds of thousands of clones, 80% to 90% of which are singletons. Sequencing was carried out using PBMCs or T cells enriched from blood (not recorded which). These TCRs come from a man aged 25 to 40 who had recovered from COVID-19.

The chain carries TRBV24-1 and TRBJ2-5; possibly TRBD2 for D (6 bases). In germline, CDR1 is KGHDR, CDR2 SFDVKD. The CDR3 spans 13 residues. Trimming cost V 4 bases and J 5 bases, with 10 bases left between them. The CDR3 bases are TGTGCCACCAGTGACGGGAGCTTGGAGACCCAGTACTTC. Translated, it gives CATSDGSLETQYF.

V is TRBV29-1 and J is TRBJ2-7; D unresolved. CDR1 and CDR2 from the germline V gene are SQVTM and ANQGSEA. The CDR3 sequence is 13 residues long. Deletions cut 5 bases from V and 0 bases from J, with 11 bases between. The DNA of the CDR3 is TGCAGCGTTACTATGCGGAGCTCCTACGAGCAGTACTTC. The encoded protein is CSVTMRSSYEQYF.

The chain recombines TRBV30 with TRBJ2-2, with 8 nucleotides matching TRBD1. After removal of 2 bases from V and 6 bases from J, the junction contained 8 bases not matched to a gene. Per germline, CDR1 GTSNPN and CDR2 SVGIG (reference sequence). This CDR3 has 15 residues. Here the CDR3 reads CAWSPLDRDSGELFF. The CDR3 DNA sequence: TGTGCCTGGAGTCCCCTGGACAGGGACTCCGGGGAGCTGTTTTTT.

This chain links TRBV30 with TRBJ2-7; TRBD2 matches at 9 bases. The CDR3 totals 14 residues. Germline V gene data show CDR1 as GTSNPN and CDR2 as SVGIG (reference sequence). The trim removed 4 bases at V and 6 bases at J, leaving 10 bases unmatched. The CDR3 spells CAWTSPAAGGEQYF. CDR3 DNA: TGTGCCTGGACCAGCCCAGCAGCGGGAGGCGAGCAGTACTTC.

J is TRBJ2-5 and V is TRBV27; 9 positions match TRBD2. The CDR3 is 16 amino acids. Germline loops: CDR1 MNHEY, CDR2 SMNVEV (reference sequence). The V and J ends lost 4 bases and 2 bases, in that order; junction bases with no gene match: 8. The CDR3 protein is CASSSRLAEIQETQYF. The CDR3, as DNA: TGTGCCAGCAGTTCGAGACTAGCGGAGATACAAGAGACCCAGTACTTC.

The V gene is TRBV10-2, the J gene TRBJ2-5, with TRBD1 matching 8 bases. Germline V lookup: CDR1 WSHSY, CDR2 SAAADI. The CDR3 is 13 residues long. J lost 7 bases, V lost 7 bases, and 8 bases had no gene match. DNA of the CDR3: TGCGCCAGCACAGGACAGGGCCTGGGGACCCAGTACTTC. It yields the protein CASTGQGLGTQYF.

The genes are TRBV13 and TRBJ1-5; TRBD1 is a possible D gene (5 bases). Germline lookup yields CDR1 PRHDT and CDR2 FYEKMQ (reference sequence). The CDR3 is 16 amino acids. Trimming left V 0 bases short and J 4 bases short, with 13 bases between. The CDR3 here is CASSLGLLGGNQPQHF. CDR3 bases: TGTGCCAGCAGCTTAGGTCTGTTGGGGGGGAATCAGCCCCAGCATTTT.

J is TRBJ2-1 and V is TRBV28; possible D gene TRBD2, 6 bases. Trimming left V 3 bases short and J 4 bases short, with 10 bases between. The CDR3 runs to 14 residues. Germline assignment: CDR1 MDHEN and CDR2 SYDVKM. The CDR3 sequence is CASSLLREYNEQFF. In DNA, the CDR3 is TGTGCCAGCAGTTTGTTGCGGGAATACAATGAGCAGTTCTTC.

This clone was picked up one time. The chain has TRBV4-1 and TRBJ1-1; D is unresolved. The CDR3 consists of 14 residues. The germline V gene has CDR1 MGHRA and CDR2 YSYEKL. V was shortened by 11 bases and J by 2 bases, with 18 bases between the two germline ends. CDR3 DNA: TGCGCCGTAAGCCCCCGGCCGACAAACACTGAAGCTTTCTTT. Translating it yields CAVSPRPTNTEAFF.

The chain has TRBV7-9 and TRBJ2-7; 7 bases agree with TRBD2. With V trimmed by 1 base and J by 0 bases, 3 bases remained unmatched. The germline V gene has CDR1 SEHNR and CDR2 FQNEAQ (reference sequence). The length of the CDR3 is 15 residues. CDR3 in amino acids: CASSLVGGDSYEQYF. In nucleotides, the CDR3 is TGTGCCAGCAGCTTAGTTGGGGGGGACTCCTACGAGCAGTACTTC.

The chain couples TRBV10-2 to TRBJ2-7, with a weak D call TRBD1 (5 bases). Deletions cut 4 bases from V and 3 bases from J, with 10 bases between. The CDR3 runs 13 residues. Looked up from germline, CDR1 is WSHSY and CDR2 is SAAADI. The CDR3 bases are TGCGCCAGCAGTGTCCAGGGTGGCTACGAGCAGTACTTC. It encodes CASSVQGGYEQYF.

V usage is TRBV5-1 and J usage is TRBJ2-1; 7 bases agree with TRBD1. CDR1 is SGHRS, CDR2 YFSETQ, per germline. There are 15 residues in the CDR3. The J segment lost 2 bases and the V segment lost 3 bases, leaving 5 bases of the junction unmatched. CDR3 amino acids: CASSSGTATYNEQFF. The CDR3 DNA reads as TGCGCCAGCAGCTCCGGGACAGCCACCTACAATGAGCAGTTCTTC.

V and J are TRBV13 and TRBJ2-6, with 7 bases fitting TRBD2. The ends lost 1 base at V and 0 bases at J; junction bases unmatched: 3. The V gene's germline CDR1 is PRHDT and CDR2 FYEKMQ (reference sequence). This CDR3 contains 17 residues. In nucleotides, the CDR3 is TGTGCCAGCAGCTTAGCAGCGGGACCCTCTGGGGCCAACGTCCTGACTTTC. This translates into CASSLAAGPSGANVLTF.

V usage is TRBV27 and J usage is TRBJ2-7; the match to TRBD2 covers 12 bases. This CDR3 contains 19 residues. V gave up 2 bases and J gave up 6 bases; unmatched junction bases: 17. Germline V gives CDR1 MNHEY, CDR2 SMNVEV (reference sequence). CDR3 sequence (DNA): TGTGCCAGCAGTTTAAGACTCGGACTAGCGGGACAAACCGGGGGCGAGCAGTACTTC. Protein: CASSLRLGLAGQTGGEQYF.

This clone appeared once. As DNA, the CDR3 is TGTGCCAGCTCACCATTTTTTTCCGGGACAGCCTACACTGAAGCTTTCTTT. As protein: CASSPFFSGTAYTEAFF. The V gene is TRBV18, the J gene TRBJ1-1; 7 bases align to TRBD1. V lost 2 bases, J lost 3 bases, and 12 bases stayed unmatched. The V gene's germline CDR1 is KGHSH and CDR2 LQKENI. The CDR3 runs 17 residues.

The chain combines TRBV4-2 with TRBJ2-3; maybe TRBD2 (6 bases). The V end was cut by 4 bases, the J end by 7 bases, with 21 bases between. The CDR3 sequence is 16 residues long. Per the germline V gene, CDR1 is LGHNA and CDR2 is YNFKEQ. The DNA of the CDR3 is TGTGCCAGCAGCCCAGAAGCCGGGACTCAAAGAAATACGCAGTATTTT. This translates into CASSPEAGTQRNTQYF.

The V and J genes are TRBV7-2 and TRBJ2-3, with 9 bases aligning to TRBD2. Germline CDR1 SGHTA, CDR2 FQGNSA. The CDR3 runs 14 residues. Trimming took 5 bases from V and 4 from J; bases not matched to a gene: 4. As DNA, the CDR3 is TGTGCCAGCAGCCGTATAGCGGGGGCAGATACGCAGTATTTT. The encoded protein is CASSRIAGADTQYF.

CDR3 sequence reads: CASSLTGYGYTF. The CDR3, as DNA: TGTGCCAGCAGCTTGACAGGGTATGGCTACACCTTC. V is TRBV5-4 and J is TRBJ1-2; D is perhaps TRBD1 (6 bases). Germline V lookup: CDR1 SGHNT, CDR2 YYREEE (reference sequence). The CDR3 is made up of 12 amino acids. Trimming removed 1 base at V and 5 bases at J, with 6 bases between.

The rearrangement links TRBV27 to TRBJ2-7; a possible D gene is TRBD2 (6 bases). Trimming took off 6 bases at V and 4 bases at J, with 13 bases between the two ends. CDR1 is MNHEY and CDR2 is SMNVEV in the germline V gene (reference sequence). The CDR3 covers 13 residues. The CDR3 region is CASSQAGSYEQYF. CDR3 coding DNA: TGTGCCAGCAGCCAAGCGGGCAGTTACGAGCAGTACTTC.

This clone came up a few times. The rearrangement uses TRBV10-2 and TRBJ1-2; D remains ambiguous. The germline V gene encodes CDR1 WSHSY and CDR2 SAAADI. Trimming stripped 0 bases from V and 2 bases from J, with 4 bases between. The CDR3 runs 13 residues. In nucleotides, the CDR3 is TGCGCCAGCAGTGAGTCCCCGAACTATGGCTACACCTTC. Amino acid sequence: CASSESPNYGYTF.

V is TRBV3-1 (or the pseudogene TRBV3-2) and J is TRBJ1-2; D possibly corresponds to TRBD1 (5 bases). CDR1 and CDR2 from the germline V gene are LGHDT and YNNKEL (reference sequence). The V and J ends lost 1 base and 4 bases respectively, with 19 bases between them. CDR3 size: 17 residues. The CDR3 region is CASSQGGGRLGPYGYTF. CDR3 DNA: TGTGCCAGCAGCCAAGGGGGGGGTCGTTTGGGGCCCTATGGCTACACCTTC.

V is TRBV6-5 and J is TRBJ1-5; 7 bases align to TRBD1. CDR1 is MNHEY and CDR2 is SVGAGI in the germline V gene. J gave up 2 bases and V 4 bases, and 8 bases lay outside the gene matches. This CDR3 spans 16 amino acids. The CDR3 DNA is TGTGCCAGCAGTTCAAACAGGGGTCAGGGCAATCAGCCCCAGCATTTT. This gives the protein CASSSNRGQGNQPQHF.